These 14 T cell receptor beta chains originate from one sample sequenced in a study of regulatory T cells in long-lasting Graves disease. The authors built TCR beta libraries using iRepertoire HTBI primers and Arm-PCR of CDR3 regions. TCRdb reprocessed the multiplex PCR reads with MiXCR, giving one entry per CDR3 protein. The sample lists hundreds of thousands of distinct CDR3 sequences; roughly 15% were seen once. The sample's time point: newly diagnosed GD, antithyroid drugs for less than 3 months. From RNA extracted from PBMCs, the TCR library was made. This same sample was also taken into another study, of T cells in Graves' hyperthyroidism and ophthalmopathy.

The sample was peripheral blood mononuclear cells (PBMCs), taken at new diagnosis, from a patient treated with antithyroid drugs. The receptors were sampled from a woman younger than 45 with Graves disease.

V usage is TRBV6-1 and J usage is TRBJ2-7, with D perhaps TRBD1 (6 bases). Germline V gene sequence: CDR1 MNHNS, CDR2 SASEGT. The CDR3 has 13 amino acids. Trimming took 7 bases from V and 2 from J, leaving 12 bases between them. The CDR3 loop reads CASITGLTYEQYF. Here the CDR3 DNA reads TGTGCCAGCATTACAGGGTTGACCTACGAGCAGTACTTC.

Notes on this clonotype: With only one base between it and a far larger clone, this is likely a read error. The V gene is TRBV6-1, the J gene TRBJ2-1, with D perhaps matching TRBD1 or TRBD2 (5 bases each). Germline V CDR1 and CDR2: MNHNS, SASEGT. The CDR3 covers 15 residues. In nucleotides, the CDR3 is TGTGCCAGCCGAGCCGCATTGGGGGTTGGGAATGAGCCGTTCTTC. Translating it yields CASRAALGVGNEPFF.

This clonotype was detected ten times or more. This chain joins TRBV2 and TRBJ1-5; 9 bases agree with TRBD1. J gave up 4 bases and V 4 bases, and 5 bases lay outside the gene matches. The V gene's germline CDR1 is SNHLY and CDR2 FYNNEI. CDR3 length equals 15 residues. CDR3 sequence reads: CASSGGQGGNQPQHF. The CDR3 region has the DNA TGTGCCAGCAGTGGGGGACAGGGAGGGAATCAGCCCCAGCATTTT.

Many counts were recorded for this clonotype. The chain links TRBV6-2 or TRBV6-3 to TRBJ1-1; no clear D. The germline V gene encodes CDR1 MNHEY and CDR2 SVGEGT. The ends were cut back, 6 bases at V and 11 bases at J, with 10 bases in the middle. The CDR3 runs to 10 residues. CDR3 in amino acids: CASSAGSAFF. The CDR3 DNA sequence: TGTGCCAGCAGCGCTGGATCGGCTTTCTTT.

This clonotype was picked up many times. Its ends do not fully match the called genes, so a read error is possible. This chain uses TRBV5-1 with TRBJ2-1; maybe TRBD2 (5 bases). Germline CDR1 and CDR2: SGHRS and YFSETQ. This CDR3 has 14 residues. DNA for the CDR3: TGTGCCAGCAGCTTGTGGGAGACGTACAATGAGCAGTTCTTC. As protein: CASSLWETYNEQFF. Supplemented by reference TRBV5-1 and TRBJ2-1, the full variable domain reads KAGVTQTPRYLIKTRGQQVTLSCSPISGHRSVSWYQQTPGQGLQFLFEYFSETQRNKGNFPGRFSGRQFSNSRSEMNVSTLELGDSALYLCASSLWETYNEQFFGPGTRLTVL.

This clonotype was detected ten times or more. V gene TRBV7-9 combines with J gene TRBJ2-1, with 8 bases identical to TRBD1. V dropped 3 bases and J dropped 9; count of bases not matched to a gene: 13. CDR1 and CDR2 (germline): SEHNR, FQNEAQ (reference sequence). The CDR3 extends over 16 amino acids. The CDR3 protein is CASSLTRDRSGVEQFF. As DNA, the CDR3 is TGTGCCAGCAGCTTGACACGGGACAGGAGTGGTGTTGAGCAGTTCTTC.

This clonotype was detected only a few times. The rearrangement links TRBV18 to TRBJ1-1; 7 bases fit TRBD1. CDR1 KGHSH and CDR2 LQKENI come from the germline V gene. The CDR3 has 16 amino acids. V lost 4 bases to trimming and J lost 4 bases; unmatched junction nucleotides: 12. CDR3 bases: TGTGCCAGCTCACTCTTTGACAGGGAAGCGGGCACTGAAGCTTTCTTT. Protein: CASSLFDREAGTEAFF.

The V and J genes are TRBV30 and TRBJ1-2; D is possibly TRBD1 (6 bases). This CDR3 has 10 residues. Germline V gene sequence: CDR1 GTSNPN, CDR2 SVGIG (reference sequence). V was trimmed by 5 bases and J by 10 bases, leaving 11 bases between them. CDR3 loop: CAWSDRIYTF. CDR3 sequence (DNA): TGTGCCTGGTCTGACAGGATCTACACCTTC.

This clonotype turned up a few times. The V call is TRBV6-1, the J call TRBJ2-7; D gene unclear. Trimming took off 6 bases at V and 2 bases at J, with 11 bases between the two ends. Per the germline V gene, CDR1 is MNHNS and CDR2 is SASEGT. This CDR3 has 13 residues. The CDR3 DNA sequence: TGTGCCAGCAGGCGGCTCGCTACCTACGAGCAGTACTTC. Its translation is CASRRLATYEQYF.

This clonotype was detected ten times or more. CDR3 loop: CASSTAGTGFYEQYF. Here the CDR3 DNA reads TGTGCCAGCAGCACGGCCGGGACGGGCTTCTACGAGCAGTACTTC. The chain links TRBV7-2 to TRBJ2-7; D tentatively reads TRBD1 or TRBD2 (5 bases each). Germline V gene sequence: CDR1 SGHTA, CDR2 FQGNSA. Deletions cut 5 bases from V and 3 bases from J, with 17 bases between. CDR3 size: 15 residues.

This clonotype appeared many times. This chain connects TRBV11-2 to TRBJ1-5, with D uncertain. With 0 bases removed from V and 4 bases from J, the gap between germline ends came to 7 bases. This CDR3 region has 14 residues. Germline CDR1 SGHAT, CDR2 FQNNGV. CDR3 DNA: TGTGCCAGCAGCTTAGACGGCGGGAATCAGCCCCAGCATTTT. This codes for CASSLDGGNQPQHF.

A few counts support this clonotype. The V call is TRBV9, the J call TRBJ2-3; D is perhaps TRBD2 (5 bases). This CDR3 contains 16 residues. V was pared by 0 bases and J by 1 base, with 12 bases between. From germline, CDR1 is SGDLS and CDR2 YYNGEE. The CDR3 region has the DNA TGTGCCAGCAGCGTAGCAGTCGCGGGTGGCACAGATACGCAGTATTTT. It translates to CASSVAVAGGTDTQYF.

V is TRBV5-1 and J is TRBJ2-4; D might be TRBD1 (5 bases). In germline, CDR1 is SGHRS, CDR2 YFSETQ. V was shortened by 0 bases and J by 2 bases, with 9 bases between the two germline ends. This CDR3 comprises 15 residues. The CDR3 DNA is TGCGCCAGCAGCTTGGCCTCAGGGACCAAAAACATTCAGTACTTC. It yields the protein CASSLASGTKNIQYF.

This sequence joins TRBV3-1 and TRBJ1-2; D may be TRBD1 (5 bases). CDR3 length equals 12 residues. CDR1 is LGHDT and CDR2 is YNNKEL in the germline V gene (reference sequence). Trimming cost V 3 bases and J 8 bases, with 10 bases left between them. Here the CDR3 reads CASSHREYGYTF. The CDR3 DNA sequence: TGTGCCAGCAGCCACAGGGAGTACGGCTACACCTTC.